This T cell receptor beta chain originates from a study of OX40 agonist ivuxolimab in advanced cancers. Study in general: Ivuxolimab was delivered to patients intravenously every 2 weeks at doses spanning 0.01 to 10 mg/kg.

Enrollment shut out patients with autoimmune disease history or systemic immunosuppression. Unmatched junction bases numbered 2, after V lost 7 bases and J lost 4 bases. Germline V CDR1 and CDR2: SNHLY, FYNNEI. The CDR3 is 12 residues long. The table came from immunoSEQ multiplex PCR; TCRdb's copy has only in-frame clones and leaves some out. The table has about 62,000 clones, approximately 81% seen once. This sample comprised CD4+ or CD8+ T cells sorted from blood, obtained in a trial of the OX40 agonist ivuxolimab. This rearrangement joins TRBV2 to TRBJ2-7; 9 bases line up with TRBD1. This clonotype was sampled from an adult with an advanced solid tumor such as melanoma, head and neck, liver or kidney cancer. The CDR3 loop is CASKQGAYEQYF. In DNA, the CDR3 is TGTGCCAGCAAACAGGGGGCTTACGAGCAGTACTTC.